This entry features one T cell receptor beta chain sequence. Combining a sample-barcoded 5' primer with a J-beta primer mix, a second PCR ran for about 6 to 11 cycles. TCRdb itself ran the 5' RACE reads through MiXCR, one entry per CDR3 protein. Among fewer than 900,000 distinct CDR3 sequences listed, roughly 45% were seen once. This record belongs to a study of blood T cells in healthy people across ages. Germline-derived CDR1 and CDR2 are SNHLY and FYNNEI. With 7 bases clipped from V and 1 base from J, the junction kept 14 bases outside the gene matches. There are 18 residues in the CDR3. The receptor was derived from a woman aged 60-75 years in good health. Sequencing was done on a sample of blood. The V call is TRBV2, the J call TRBJ2-1; 9 bases line up with TRBD1. CDR3: CASTEETGTGFSYNEQFF. The CDR3, as DNA: TGTGCCAGCACCGAAGAGACCGGGACAGGGTTTTCCTACAATGAGCAGTTCTTC.